Following are 17 T cell receptor beta chains from one sample sequenced in a study of blood T cell repertoires in COVID-19. Sequencing used immunoSEQ multiplex PCR; TCRdb keeps in-frame clones, though not all of them. The profile covers about 120,000 clones, with just under 80% appearing a single time and roughly 25% taken by the ten largest. Sequenced input: peripheral blood. The receptors were sampled from a human donor in a cohort sampled during active COVID-19.

The V call is TRBV7-9, the J call TRBJ2-1; D unclear. The germline V and J ends were trimmed by 8 bases and 10 bases, with 12 bases remaining between them. The CDR3 loop spans 11 amino acids. The germline V gene has CDR1 SEHNR and CDR2 FQNEAQ (reference sequence). The DNA for the CDR3 is TGTGCCAGCCAACTGTTCGGGGAGCAGTTCTTC. It encodes CASQLFGEQFF.

This rearrangement joins TRBV29-1 to TRBJ2-7; D possibly corresponds to TRBD2 (6 bases). CDR3 size: 12 residues. The V end lost 5 bases, the J end lost 6 bases, and 14 bases lay between the germline ends. CDR1 is SQVTM and CDR2 is ANQGSEA in the germline V gene. In nucleotides, the CDR3 is TGCAGCGTTTGGGCGGGGTTGGGCGAGCAGTACTTC. Its translation is CSVWAGLGEQYF.

V and J are TRBV19 and TRBJ1-1; tentatively, D is TRBD1 (6 bases). CDR1 and CDR2 (germline): LNHDA, SQIVND (reference sequence). The CDR3 is 13 residues long. The V end was cut by 6 bases, the J end by 3 bases, with 11 bases between. The CDR3 DNA is TGTGCCAGTAGCATGACAGGAGACACTGAAGCTTTCTTT. It yields the protein CASSMTGDTEAFF.

V is TRBV7-2 and J is TRBJ1-2; TRBD1 aligns across 8 bases. There are 17 residues in the CDR3. Germline values: CDR1 SGHTA, CDR2 FQGNSA. Unmatched junction bases numbered 16, after V lost 5 bases and J lost 5 bases. CDR3 nucleotide sequence: TGTGCCAGCAGCACAACTACCTCAGGGGGCGTATTTTATGGCTACACCTTC. It specifies CASSTTTSGGVFYGYTF.

The chain is built from TRBV10-3 and TRBJ1-1; D unclear. There are 15 residues in the CDR3. V was cut by 2 bases and J by 1 base, with 11 bases left in between. From germline, CDR1 is ENHRY and CDR2 SYGVKD. CDR3 bases: TGTGCCATCAGTGAGATGGTCCCGGGGAACACTGAAGCTTTCTTT. This gives the protein CAISEMVPGNTEAFF.

The chain links TRBV19 to TRBJ2-1; 11 bases fit TRBD2. The CDR3 length is 13 residues. After removal of 4 bases from V and 9 bases from J, the junction contained 2 bases not matched to a gene. Germline V CDR1 and CDR2: LNHDA, SQIVND (reference sequence). The CDR3 spells CASSNLAGGEQFF. The CDR3 DNA reads as TGTGCCAGTAGTAATCTAGCGGGGGGTGAGCAGTTCTTC.

DNA for the CDR3: TGTGCCAGCTCCTCTTCAGCGGGTTTGGGTCAGCCCCAGCATTTT. Translating it yields CASSSSAGLGQPQHF. This chain uses TRBV18 with TRBJ1-5; no firm D call. V lost 6 bases and J 6 bases, leaving 18 bases between the germline ends. CDR1 is KGHSH, CDR2 LQKENI, per germline. CDR3 length: 15 residues.

V is TRBV4-3 and J is TRBJ1-4, with 7 bases that match TRBD1. In germline, CDR1 is LGHNA, CDR2 YSLEER. The junction had 6 bases not matched to a gene; V was cut back by 1 base and J by 7 bases. The CDR3 has 15 residues. Here the CDR3 DNA reads TGCGCCAGCAGCCAAGCAGCACAGGGGAGTGAAAAACTGTTTTTT. Translating gives CASSQAAQGSEKLFF.

The chain couples TRBV3-1 (or the pseudogene TRBV3-2) to TRBJ1-2; a weak D match, TRBD1 (6 bases). Germline loops: CDR1 LGHDT, CDR2 YNNKEL (reference sequence). V was trimmed by 0 bases and J by 6 bases, leaving 14 bases between them. CDR3 length equals 15 residues. CDR3 protein: CASSQEGAGSDGYTF. The CDR3 region has the DNA TGTGCCAGCAGCCAAGAGGGGGCAGGGTCTGATGGCTACACCTTC.

The rearrangement joins TRBV7-2 to TRBJ2-1, with TRBD2 matching over 11 bases. The CDR3 runs 18 residues. V was pared by 6 bases and J by 3 bases, with 13 bases of the junction left unmatched. The germline CDR1 and CDR2 sequences are SGHTA and FQGNSA. CDR3 region: CASSTLAGGPAIYNEQFF. CDR3 nucleotide sequence: TGTGCCAGCAGTACCTTAGCGGGAGGGCCAGCGATCTACAATGAGCAGTTCTTC.

The rearrangement joins TRBV27 to TRBJ2-3; TRBD1 matches 8 bases. Germline values: CDR1 MNHEY, CDR2 SMNVEV (reference sequence). With V trimmed by 3 bases and J by 6 bases, 8 bases remained unmatched. This CDR3 comprises 15 residues. The CDR3 is CASSFRGRKEDTQYF. The CDR3 coding sequence is TGTGCCAGCAGTTTCAGGGGGCGCAAAGAGGATACGCAGTATTTT.

This clone was counted a few times. J is TRBJ1-2 and V is TRBV4-1, with 11 bases aligning to TRBD1. The CDR3 totals 15 residues. Germline V CDR1 and CDR2: MGHRA, YSYEKL. The trim removed 4 bases at V and 12 bases at J, leaving 13 bases unmatched. The CDR3 bases are TGCGCCAGCAGCCCCTACCGGGACAGGGGGATAGTTCACACCTTC. It specifies CASSPYRDRGIVHTF.

V usage is TRBV2 and J usage is TRBJ2-1; maybe TRBD2 (5 bases). Looked up from germline, CDR1 is SNHLY and CDR2 is FYNNEI. V lost 2 bases and J 7 bases, leaving 15 bases between the germline ends. This CDR3 is 15 amino acids long. CDR3 loop: CASSESGRARNEQFF. DNA for the CDR3: TGTGCCAGCAGTGAATCGGGAAGGGCGAGAAATGAGCAGTTCTTC.

The chain employs TRBV28 and TRBJ1-4; D gene unclear. This CDR3 spans 15 amino acids. The V gene's germline CDR1 is MDHEN and CDR2 SYDVKM. V gave up 2 bases and J gave up 14 bases, with 21 bases separating them. The CDR3 here is CASSLRGRRNFSLFF. For the CDR3, the DNA is TGTGCCAGCAGTTTACGTGGCCGAAGAAATTTTTCCCTGTTTTTT.

The rearrangement joins TRBV7-9 to TRBJ1-6; possible D gene TRBD1, 6 bases. CDR3 length: 15 amino acids. V was shortened by 5 bases and J by 2 bases, with 10 bases between the two germline ends. Germline V lookup: CDR1 SEHNR, CDR2 FQNEAQ (reference sequence). This CDR3 reads CASSTGTPYNSPLHF. CDR3 nucleotide sequence: TGTGCCAGCAGCACCGGGACACCCTATAATTCACCCCTCCACTTT.

On this clone: Distinct nucleotide sequences in the sample also encode this CDR3. This rearrangement joins TRBV29-1 to TRBJ2-3; 10 bases are a match to TRBD1. The CDR3 is made up of 14 amino acids. Germline V gene lookup returns CDR1 SQVTM and CDR2 ANQGSEA. Germline trimming cut 6 bases from V and 3 bases from J; bases unmatched to any gene: 6. The CDR3 sequence: CSVAGTGATDTQYF. The CDR3 DNA sequence: TGCAGCGTGGCCGGGACAGGGGCAACAGATACGCAGTATTTT.

The gene calls are TRBV29-1 and TRBJ2-1, with TRBD1 matching 10 bases. This CDR3 has 13 amino acids. V shed 1 base, J shed 7 bases, and the junction held 1 base outside the gene matches. Germline V gives CDR1 SQVTM, CDR2 ANQGSEA. The CDR3 region has the DNA TGCAGCGTTGAAGGGACAGGGGGGAATGAGCAGTTCTTC. Protein: CSVEGTGGNEQFF.